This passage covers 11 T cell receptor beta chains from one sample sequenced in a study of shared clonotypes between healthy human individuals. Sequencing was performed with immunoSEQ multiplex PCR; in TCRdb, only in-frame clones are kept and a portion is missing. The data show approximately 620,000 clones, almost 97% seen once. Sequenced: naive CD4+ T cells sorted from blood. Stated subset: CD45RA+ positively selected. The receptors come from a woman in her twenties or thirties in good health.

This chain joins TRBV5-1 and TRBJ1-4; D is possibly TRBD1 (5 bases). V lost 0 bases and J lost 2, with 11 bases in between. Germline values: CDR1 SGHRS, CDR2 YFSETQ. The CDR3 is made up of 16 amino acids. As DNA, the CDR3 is TGCGCCAGCAGCTTGGCCGGGGGGACCACTAATGAAAAACTGTTTTTT. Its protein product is CASSLAGGTTNEKLFF. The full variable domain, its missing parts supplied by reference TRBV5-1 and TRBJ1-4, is KAGVTQTPRYLIKTRGQQVTLSCSPISGHRSVSWYQQTPGQGLQFLFEYFSETQRNKGNFPGRFSGRQFSNSRSEMNVSTLELGDSALYLCASSLAGGTTNEKLFFGSGTQLSVL.

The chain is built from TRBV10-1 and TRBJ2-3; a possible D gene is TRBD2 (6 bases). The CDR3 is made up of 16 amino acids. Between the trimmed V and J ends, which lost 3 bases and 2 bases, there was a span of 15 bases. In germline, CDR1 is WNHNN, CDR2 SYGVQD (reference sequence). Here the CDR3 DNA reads TGCGCCAGCAGTGAATTAACCGGGAGATACACAGATACGCAGTATTTT. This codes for CASSELTGRYTDTQYF.

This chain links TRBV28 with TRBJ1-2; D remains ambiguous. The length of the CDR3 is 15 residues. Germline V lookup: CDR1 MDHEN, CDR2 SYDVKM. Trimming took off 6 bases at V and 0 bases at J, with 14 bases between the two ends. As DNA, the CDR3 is TGTGCCAGCAGCCAAATACAGCGATCTAACTATGGCTACACCTTC. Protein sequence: CASSQIQRSNYGYTF.

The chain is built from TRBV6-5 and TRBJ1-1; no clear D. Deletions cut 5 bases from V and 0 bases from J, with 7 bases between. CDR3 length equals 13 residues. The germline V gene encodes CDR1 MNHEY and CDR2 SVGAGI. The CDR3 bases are TGTGCCAGCAGTCCAACTTTGAACACTGAAGCTTTCTTT. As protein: CASSPTLNTEAFF.

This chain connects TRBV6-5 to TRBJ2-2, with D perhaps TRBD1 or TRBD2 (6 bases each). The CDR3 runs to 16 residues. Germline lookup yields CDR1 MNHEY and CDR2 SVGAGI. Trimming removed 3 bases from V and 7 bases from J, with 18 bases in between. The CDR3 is CASSYRIRGANGELFF. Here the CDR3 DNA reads TGTGCCAGCAGTTATAGGATTAGGGGGGCAAACGGGGAGCTGTTTTTT.

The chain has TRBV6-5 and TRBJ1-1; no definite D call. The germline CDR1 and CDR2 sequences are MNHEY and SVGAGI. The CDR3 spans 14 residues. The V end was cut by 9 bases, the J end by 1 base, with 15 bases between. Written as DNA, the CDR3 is TGTGCCAGACGGCCCCGCTCGTCGAACACTGAAGCTTTCTTT. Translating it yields CARRPRSSNTEAFF.

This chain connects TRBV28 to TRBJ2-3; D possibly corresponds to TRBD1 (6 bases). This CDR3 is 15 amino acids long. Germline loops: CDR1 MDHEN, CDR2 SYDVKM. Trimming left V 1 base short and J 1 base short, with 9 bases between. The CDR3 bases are TGTGCCAGCAGTTTATCCCGGACAGGCACAGATACGCAGTATTTT. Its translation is CASSLSRTGTDTQYF. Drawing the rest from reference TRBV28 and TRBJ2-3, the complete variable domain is DVKVTQSSRYLVKRTGEKVFLECVQDMDHENMFWYRQDPGLGLRLIYFSYDVKMKEKGDIPEGYSVSREKKERFSLILESASTNQTSMYLCASSLSRTGTDTQYFGPGTRLTVL.

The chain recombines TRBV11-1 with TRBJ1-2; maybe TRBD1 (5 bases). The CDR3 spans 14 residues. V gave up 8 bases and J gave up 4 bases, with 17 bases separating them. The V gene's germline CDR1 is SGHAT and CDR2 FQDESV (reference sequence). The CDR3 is CASAPDTRGYGYTF. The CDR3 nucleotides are TGTGCCAGCGCCCCCGACACGAGGGGCTATGGCTACACCTTC.

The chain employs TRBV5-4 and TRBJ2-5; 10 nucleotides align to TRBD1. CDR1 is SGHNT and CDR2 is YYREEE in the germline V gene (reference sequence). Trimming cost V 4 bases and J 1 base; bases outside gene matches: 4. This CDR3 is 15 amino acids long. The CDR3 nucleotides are TGTGCCAGCAGCCCGGGACAGGGGCTCCAAGAGACCCAGTACTTC. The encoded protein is CASSPGQGLQETQYF. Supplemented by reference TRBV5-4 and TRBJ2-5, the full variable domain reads ETGVTQSPTHLIKTRGQQVTLRCSSQSGHNTVSWYQQALGQGPQFIFQYYREEENGRGNFPPRFSGLQFPNYSSELNVNALELDDSALYLCASSPGQGLQETQYFGPGTRLLVL.

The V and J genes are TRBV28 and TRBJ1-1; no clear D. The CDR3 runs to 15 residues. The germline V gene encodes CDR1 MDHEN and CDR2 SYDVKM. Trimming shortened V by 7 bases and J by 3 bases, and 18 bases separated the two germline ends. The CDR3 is CASNLPLGLDTEAFF. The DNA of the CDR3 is TGTGCCAGCAATCTCCCGTTGGGGTTGGACACTGAAGCTTTCTTT.

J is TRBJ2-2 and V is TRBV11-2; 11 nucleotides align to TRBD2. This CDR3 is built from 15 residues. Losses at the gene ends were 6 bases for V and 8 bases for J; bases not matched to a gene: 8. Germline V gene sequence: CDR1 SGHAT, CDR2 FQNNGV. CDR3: CASRQLAGVYGELFF. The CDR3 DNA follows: TGTGCCAGCAGACAACTAGCGGGAGTTTATGGGGAGCTGTTTTTT.